Each of the 18 T cell receptor beta chains below was sequenced from the same sample in a study of blood T cells in healthy people across ages. Alongside a J-beta primer mix, a sample-barcoded 5' primer served in a second PCR lasting about 7 to 11 cycles. MiXCR, run by TCRdb on the 5' RACE reads, gives a single entry per CDR3 protein. Of about 780,000 distinct CDR3 sequences in the sample, 35% to 50% are singletons; the top ten hold about a sixth. Sequencing was performed on blood. All receptors come from an elderly man in good health.

This rearrangement joins TRBV30 to TRBJ1-6; no clear D. The length of the CDR3 is 15 residues. V lost 0 bases to trimming and J lost 6 bases, with 12 bases between them. CDR1 is GTSNPN and CDR2 is SVGIG in the germline V gene (reference sequence). This chain's CDR3 is CAWSVNRLTNSPLHF. The CDR3 DNA reads as TGTGCCTGGAGTGTTAATAGACTTACTAATTCACCCCTCCACTTT.

The chain joins TRBV4-1 to TRBJ2-4, with 9 bases lining up with TRBD1. The assigned J gene may be wrong: the sequence end matches TRBJ2-7 better. In germline, CDR1 is MGHRA, CDR2 YSYEKL. This CDR3 has 16 residues. The CDR3 protein is CASSGHLQGALYEQYF. CDR3 nucleotides: TGCGCCAGCAGCGGTCACTTACAGGGGGCTCTCTACGAGCAGTACTTC.

The chain uses TRBV11-2 and TRBJ2-4; weak D call: TRBD2 (6 bases). The J call is in doubt because the DNA end fits TRBJ2-7 better. Looked up from germline, CDR1 is SGHAT and CDR2 is FQNNGV. The CDR3 consists of 14 residues. The DNA for the CDR3 is TGTGCCAGCAGCTCCGGACGGAGGGACTACGAGCAGTACTTC. Translation: CASSSGRRDYEQYF.

The chain is built from TRBV5-6 and TRBJ2-6, with D unclear. The CDR3 sequence is 17 residues long. CDR1 is SGHDT, CDR2 YYEEEE, per germline. The ends were cut back, 4 bases at V and 0 bases at J, with 14 bases in the middle. In DNA, the CDR3 is TGTGCCAGCAGCCCGATATTCATCTCCTCTGGGGCCAACGTCCTGACTTTC. It specifies CASSPIFISSGANVLTF.

This sequence joins TRBV28 and TRBJ2-7; D is unclear. Gene TRBJ2-5 matches the end of the DNA better, so the J call may be wrong. The germline V gene has CDR1 MDHEN and CDR2 SYDVKM. The CDR3 spans 16 residues. The CDR3 DNA reads TGTGCCAGCAGCTCCGGACGCAGGTCCCTAGAAGAGACCCAGTACTTC. This codes for CASSSGRRSLEETQYF.

This chain uses TRBV11-1 with TRBJ2-5; TRBD2 agrees at 15 bases. The DNA end favors TRBJ2-7, so the J call may be wrong. Germline assignment: CDR1 SGHAT and CDR2 FQDESV (reference sequence). The CDR3 is 16 amino acids. CDR3 nucleotide sequence: TGTGCCAGCAGCTCCGGGACTAGCGGGAGGTTCTACGAGCAGTACTTC. Amino acid sequence: CASSSGTSGRFYEQYF.

The V call is TRBV20-1, the J call TRBJ1-1; D is uncertain. V lost 6 bases and J 2 bases, leaving 16 bases between the germline ends. The germline CDR1 and CDR2 sequences are DFQATT and SNEGSKA (reference sequence). The CDR3 is made up of 14 amino acids. This chain's CDR3 is CSAIPPGVNTEAFF. CDR3 nucleotide sequence: TGCAGTGCCATCCCTCCCGGGGTAAACACTGAAGCTTTCTTT.

This clonotype was seen many times. The rearrangement uses TRBV25-1 and TRBJ2-1; 9 bases map to TRBD2. CDR3 size: 13 residues. Germline CDR1 MGHDK, CDR2 SYGVNS. V was clipped by 7 bases and J by 7 bases; unmatched bases: 5. The chain's CDR3 is CASIAGAGNEQFF. The CDR3 bases are TGTGCCAGCATAGCGGGAGCGGGGAATGAGCAGTTCTTC.

The rearrangement links TRBV3-1 to TRBJ2-7; 11 bases agree with TRBD1. The closer fit of TRBJ2-5 to the DNA end suggests the J call may be wrong. Germline V CDR1 and CDR2: LGHDT, YNNKEL (reference sequence). There are 14 residues in the CDR3. DNA of the CDR3: TGTGCCAGCAGCTGGACAGGGGGCACAGAGACCCAGTACTTC. This translates into CASSWTGGTETQYF.

The table lists this clonotype with a count of one. This chain connects TRBV20-1 to TRBJ2-5; TRBD2 matches 14 bases. There are 16 residues in the CDR3. Germline V gene lookup returns CDR1 DFQATT and CDR2 SNEGSKA (reference sequence). Germline trimming cut 3 bases from V and 2 bases from J; bases unmatched to any gene: 5. The CDR3 here is CSARTSGRAYQETQYF. Written as DNA, the CDR3 is TGCAGTGCTAGGACTAGCGGGAGGGCATATCAAGAGACCCAGTACTTC.

Concerning this clonotype: This may stem from a read error, because a much larger clone lies one nucleotide away. CDR3 DNA: TGTGCCATCAGTGACAGCTCTGGGGCCAACGTCCTGACTTTC. Residues: CAISDSSGANVLTF. The chain employs TRBV10-3 and TRBJ2-6; D uncertain. CDR3 length: 14 residues. CDR1 and CDR2 (germline): ENHRY, SYGVKD. Trimming took off 3 bases at V and 0 bases at J, with 3 bases between the two ends.

The table lists this clonotype with many counts. The rearrangement links TRBV5-1 to TRBJ1-1; D not certain. V lost 0 bases and J 0 bases, leaving 9 bases between the germline ends. The CDR3 spans 15 residues. Germline CDR1 SGHRS, CDR2 YFSETQ. CDR3 in DNA: TGCGCCAGCAGCTTGGATTGGGGAATGAACACTGAAGCTTTCTTT. Protein product: CASSLDWGMNTEAFF.

This clonotype was counted once. The chain couples TRBV7-2 to TRBJ2-7, with a weak D call TRBD1 (6 bases). CDR1 is SGHTA and CDR2 is FQGNSA in the germline V gene. V was cut by 5 bases and J by 5 bases, with 19 bases left in between. This CDR3 region has 15 residues. The chain's CDR3 is CASSADGTQFHEQYF. The CDR3 DNA is TGTGCCAGCAGCGCCGACGGGACACAATTCCACGAGCAGTACTTC.

The rearrangement joins TRBV28 to TRBJ2-7, with a possible D match to TRBD2 (5 bases). CDR1 is MDHEN, CDR2 SYDVKM, per germline. V was shortened by 5 bases and J by 12 bases, with 23 bases between the two germline ends. The CDR3 extends over 14 amino acids. The CDR3 nucleotides are TGTGCCAGCAGTCCTCGAGCGAGGGCGATCTCCGTGTACTTC. Its protein product is CASSPRARAISVYF.

J is TRBJ2-1 and V is TRBV20-1, with D maybe TRBD1 (6 bases). Between the trimmed V and J ends, which lost 3 bases and 13 bases, there was a span of 19 bases. CDR1 is DFQATT, CDR2 SNEGSKA, per germline (reference sequence). This CDR3 contains 13 residues. The CDR3 nucleotides are TGCAGTGCTAGCAGGGACACCACAGAGACCCAGTTCTTC. Its protein is CSASRDTTETQFF.

This clonotype came up a few times. The chain uses TRBV5-1 and TRBJ2-7, with TRBD2 identical over 10 bases. Losses at the gene ends were 2 bases for V and 7 bases for J; bases not matched to a gene: 12. Germline V lookup: CDR1 SGHRS, CDR2 YFSETQ. This CDR3 contains 16 residues. CDR3 loop: CASSFPSGGTYNEQYF. The CDR3 coding sequence is TGCGCCAGCAGCTTCCCTAGCGGGGGTACCTACAATGAGCAGTACTTC.

The chain is built from TRBV6-5 and TRBJ2-3, with 8 bases that match TRBD2. This CDR3 has 15 amino acids. CDR1 is MNHEY and CDR2 is SVGAGI in the germline V gene. Trimming took 0 bases from V and 6 from J; bases not matched to a gene: 5. The CDR3 here is CASSYSGTSADTQYF. CDR3 nucleotide sequence: TGTGCCAGCAGTTACTCGGGGACTAGTGCGGATACGCAGTATTTT.

This chain connects TRBV2 to TRBJ1-5, with 9 bases aligning to TRBD1. V was clipped by 6 bases and J by 7 bases; unmatched bases: 7. Germline assignment: CDR1 SNHLY and CDR2 FYNNEI. CDR3 length: 14 residues. The CDR3 nucleotides are TGTGCCAGCAGGCCGGGACAGGGCGCGCAGCCCCAGCATTTT. Its translation is CASRPGQGAQPQHF. Full variable domain (missing parts from reference TRBV2 and TRBJ1-5): EPEVTQTPSHQVTQMGQEVILRCVPISNHLYFYWYRQILGQKVEFLVSFYNNEISEKSEIFDDQFSVERPDGSNFTLKIRSTKLEDSAMYFCASRPGQGAQPQHFGDGTRLSIL.